One sample yielded the 2 T cell receptor beta chains listed below, sequenced in a study of post-analysis software for immune sequencing data. General study results and limits: Patients showed TRBV5-6, TRBV5-1 and TRBV20-1 among roughly 5 TRBV segments more frequent than in controls.

These TCRs are of unknown antigen specificity. Presence of unique molecular identifiers characterized the TCR beta cDNA libraries. From the PCR reads, TCRdb called clonotypes with MiXCR, one entry per CDR3 protein. The table includes fewer than 850,000 distinct CDR3 sequences, about 45% detected once. Sequenced input: blood. Source of these receptors: a girl aged 5-17 years with multiple sclerosis.

V and J are TRBV27 and TRBJ1-1, with a tentative D call TRBD1 (5 bases). The V end was cut by 1 base, the J end by 4 bases, with 10 bases between. Germline lookup yields CDR1 MNHEY and CDR2 SMNVEV (reference sequence). The CDR3 has 14 amino acids. The DNA for the CDR3 is TGTGCCAGCAGTTTATATCGGGGGACCACTGAAGCTTTCTTT. Translation gives CASSLYRGTTEAFF.

The chain recombines TRBV9 with TRBJ2-5; D is perhaps TRBD1 (5 bases). Trimming took 0 bases from V and 2 from J, leaving 8 bases between them. Looked up from germline, CDR1 is SGDLS and CDR2 is YYNGEE. This CDR3 has 14 amino acids. The CDR3 is CASSVAPGQETQYF. As DNA, the CDR3 is TGTGCCAGCAGCGTAGCCCCAGGGCAAGAGACCCAGTACTTC.